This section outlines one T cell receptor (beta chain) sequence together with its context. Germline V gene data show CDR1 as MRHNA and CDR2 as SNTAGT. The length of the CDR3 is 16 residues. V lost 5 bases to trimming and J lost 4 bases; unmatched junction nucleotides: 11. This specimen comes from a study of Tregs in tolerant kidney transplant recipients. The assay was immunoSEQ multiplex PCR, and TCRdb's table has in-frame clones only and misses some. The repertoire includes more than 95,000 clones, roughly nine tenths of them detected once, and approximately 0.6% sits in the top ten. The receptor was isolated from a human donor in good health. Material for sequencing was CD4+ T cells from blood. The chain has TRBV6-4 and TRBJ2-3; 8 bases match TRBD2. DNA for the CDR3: TGTGCCAGCAGTTACCGGAGCGGGAGATTCTCAGATACGCAGTATTTT. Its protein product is CASSYRSGRFSDTQYF.